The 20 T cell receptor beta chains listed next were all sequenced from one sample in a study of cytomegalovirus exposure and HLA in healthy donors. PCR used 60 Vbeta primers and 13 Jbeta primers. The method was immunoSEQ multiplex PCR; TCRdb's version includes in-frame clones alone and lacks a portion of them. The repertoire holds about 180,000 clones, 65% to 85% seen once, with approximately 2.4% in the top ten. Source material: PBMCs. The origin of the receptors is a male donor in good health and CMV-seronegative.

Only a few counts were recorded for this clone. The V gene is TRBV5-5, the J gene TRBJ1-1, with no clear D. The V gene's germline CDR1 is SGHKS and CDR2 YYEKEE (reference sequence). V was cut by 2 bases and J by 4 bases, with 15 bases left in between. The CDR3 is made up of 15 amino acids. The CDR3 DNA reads TGTGCCAGCAGCTTAGATCGGTGGAGGATCACTGAAGCTTTCTTT. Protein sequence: CASSLDRWRITEAFF.

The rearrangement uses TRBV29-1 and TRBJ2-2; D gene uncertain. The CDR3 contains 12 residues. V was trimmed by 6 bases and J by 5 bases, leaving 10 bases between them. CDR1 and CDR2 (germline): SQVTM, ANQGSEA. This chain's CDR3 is CSVTGWTGELFF. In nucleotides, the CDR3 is TGCAGCGTAACGGGTTGGACCGGGGAGCTGTTTTTT.

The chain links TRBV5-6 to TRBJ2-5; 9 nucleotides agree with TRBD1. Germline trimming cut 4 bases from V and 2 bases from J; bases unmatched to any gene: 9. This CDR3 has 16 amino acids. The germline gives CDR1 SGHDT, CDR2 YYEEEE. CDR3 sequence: CASSRTGDRPQETQYF. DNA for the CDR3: TGTGCCAGCAGCCGGACAGGGGACCGGCCTCAAGAGACCCAGTACTTC.

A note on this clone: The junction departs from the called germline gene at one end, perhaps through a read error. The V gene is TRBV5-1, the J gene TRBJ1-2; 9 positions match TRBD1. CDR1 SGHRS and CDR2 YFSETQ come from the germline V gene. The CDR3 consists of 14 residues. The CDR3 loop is CASSLRTGEEGYPF. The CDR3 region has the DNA TGCGCCAGCAGCCTACGGACAGGGGAGGAGGGCTACCCCTTC.

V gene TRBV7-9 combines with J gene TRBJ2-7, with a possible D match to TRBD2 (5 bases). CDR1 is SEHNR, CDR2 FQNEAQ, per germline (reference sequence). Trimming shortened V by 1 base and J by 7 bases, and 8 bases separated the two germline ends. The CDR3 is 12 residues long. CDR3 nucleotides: TGTGCCAGCAGCTTAGAGGGAGAGGAGCAGTACTTC. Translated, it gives CASSLEGEEQYF. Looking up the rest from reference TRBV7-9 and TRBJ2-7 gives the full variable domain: DTGVSQNPRHKITKRGQNVTFRCDPISEHNRLYWYRQTLGQGPEFLTYFQNEAQLEKSRLLSDRFSAERPKGSFSTLEIQRTEQGDSAMYLCASSLEGEEQYFGPGTRLTVT.

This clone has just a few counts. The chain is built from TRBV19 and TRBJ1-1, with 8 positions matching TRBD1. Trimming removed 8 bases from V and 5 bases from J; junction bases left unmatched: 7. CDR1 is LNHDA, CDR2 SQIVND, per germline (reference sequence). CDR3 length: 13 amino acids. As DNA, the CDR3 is TGTGCCAGTGAAGGACAGGGACTTACTGAAGCTTTCTTT. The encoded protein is CASEGQGLTEAFF.

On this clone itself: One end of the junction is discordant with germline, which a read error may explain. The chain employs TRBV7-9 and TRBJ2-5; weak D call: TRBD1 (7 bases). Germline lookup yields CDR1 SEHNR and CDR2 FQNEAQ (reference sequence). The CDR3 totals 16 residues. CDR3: CSSSSDWRGRGETQYF. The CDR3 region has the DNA TGTTCCAGCAGCTCCGATTGGCGGGGCAGGGGGGAGACCCAGTACTTC.

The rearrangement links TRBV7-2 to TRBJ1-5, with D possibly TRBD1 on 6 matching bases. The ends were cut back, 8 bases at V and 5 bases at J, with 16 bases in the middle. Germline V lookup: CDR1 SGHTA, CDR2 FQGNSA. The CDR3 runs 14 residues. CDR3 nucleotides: TGTGCCAGCCGGGACACAAACCCTTATCAGCCCCAGCATTTT. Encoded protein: CASRDTNPYQPQHF.

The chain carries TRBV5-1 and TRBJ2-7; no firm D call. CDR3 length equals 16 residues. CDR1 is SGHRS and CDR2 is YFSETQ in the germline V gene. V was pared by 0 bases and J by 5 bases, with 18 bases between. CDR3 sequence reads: CASSLGRRPQVDEQYF. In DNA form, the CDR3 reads TGCGCCAGCAGCTTGGGTAGGCGGCCCCAAGTAGACGAGCAGTACTTC.

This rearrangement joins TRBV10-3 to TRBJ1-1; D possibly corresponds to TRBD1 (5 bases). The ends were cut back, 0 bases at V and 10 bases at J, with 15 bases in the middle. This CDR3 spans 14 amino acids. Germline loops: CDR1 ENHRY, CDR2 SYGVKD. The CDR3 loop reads CAISESGRAGRAFF. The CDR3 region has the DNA TGTGCCATCAGTGAGTCAGGCAGGGCTGGGCGAGCTTTCTTT.

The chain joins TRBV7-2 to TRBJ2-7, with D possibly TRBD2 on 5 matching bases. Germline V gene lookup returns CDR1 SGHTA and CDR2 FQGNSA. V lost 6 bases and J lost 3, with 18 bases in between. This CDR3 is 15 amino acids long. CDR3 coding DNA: TGTGCCAGCAGACGGACCGGGATCTTCCACTACGAGCAGTACTTC. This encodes CASRRTGIFHYEQYF. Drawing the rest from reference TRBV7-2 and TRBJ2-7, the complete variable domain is GAGVSQSPSNKVTEKGKDVELRCDPISGHTALYWYRQSLGQGLEFLIYFQGNSAPDKSGLPSDRFSAERTGGSVSTLTIQRTQQEDSAVYLCASRRTGIFHYEQYFGPGTRLTVT.

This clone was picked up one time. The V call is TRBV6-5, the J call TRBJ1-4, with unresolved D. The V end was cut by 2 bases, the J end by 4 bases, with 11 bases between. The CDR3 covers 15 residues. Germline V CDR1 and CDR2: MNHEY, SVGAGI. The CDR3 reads CASSYLRDHNEKLFF. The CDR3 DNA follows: TGTGCCAGCAGTTACCTCCGGGATCATAATGAAAAACTGTTTTTT.

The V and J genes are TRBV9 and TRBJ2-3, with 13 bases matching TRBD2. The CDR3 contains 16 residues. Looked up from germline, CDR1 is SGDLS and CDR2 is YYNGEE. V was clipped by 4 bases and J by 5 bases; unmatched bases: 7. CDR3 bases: TGTGCCAGCAGCCTGGGACTAGCGGGACTAGGAGATACGCAGTATTTT. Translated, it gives CASSLGLAGLGDTQYF.

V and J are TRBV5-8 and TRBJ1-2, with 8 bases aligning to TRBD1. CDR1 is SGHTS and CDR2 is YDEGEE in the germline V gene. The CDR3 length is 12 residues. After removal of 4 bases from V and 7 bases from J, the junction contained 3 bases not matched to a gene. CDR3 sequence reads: CASSQDRVGYTF. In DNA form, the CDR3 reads TGTGCCAGCAGCCAGGACAGGGTTGGCTACACCTTC. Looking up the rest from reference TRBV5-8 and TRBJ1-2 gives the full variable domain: EAGVTQSPTHLIKTRGQQATLRCSPISGHTSVYWYQQALGLGLQFLLWYDEGEERNRGNFPPRFSGRQFPNYSSELNVNALELEDSALYLCASSQDRVGYTFGSGTRLTVV.

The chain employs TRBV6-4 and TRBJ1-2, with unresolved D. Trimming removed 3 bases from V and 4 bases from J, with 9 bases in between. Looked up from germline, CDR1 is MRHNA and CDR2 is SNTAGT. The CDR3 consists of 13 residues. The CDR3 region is CASSELSPYGYTF. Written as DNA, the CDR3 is TGTGCCAGCAGTGAGCTAAGTCCCTATGGCTACACCTTC.

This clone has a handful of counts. The CDR3 DNA is TGCAGCGTTGCCCCGTTGGGGGCCAACGTCCTGACTTTC. Translated: CSVAPLGANVLTF. V is TRBV29-1 and J is TRBJ2-6; D unresolved. Trimming stripped 4 bases from V and 4 bases from J, with 8 bases between. Germline V gives CDR1 SQVTM, CDR2 ANQGSEA. This CDR3 region has 13 residues.

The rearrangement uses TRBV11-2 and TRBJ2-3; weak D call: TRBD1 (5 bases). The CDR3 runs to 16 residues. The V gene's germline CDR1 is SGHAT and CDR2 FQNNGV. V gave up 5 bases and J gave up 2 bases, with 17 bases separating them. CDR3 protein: CASSAEQGGHTDTQYF. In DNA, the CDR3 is TGTGCCAGCAGCGCCGAGCAGGGTGGACACACAGATACGCAGTATTTT.

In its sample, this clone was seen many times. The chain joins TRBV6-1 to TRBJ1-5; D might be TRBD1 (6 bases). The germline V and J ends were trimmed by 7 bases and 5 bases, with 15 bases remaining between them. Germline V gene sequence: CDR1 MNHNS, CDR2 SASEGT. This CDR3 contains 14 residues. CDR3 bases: TGTGCCAGCAACTGGGCAGGGGTGGATCAGCCCCAGCATTTT. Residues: CASNWAGVDQPQHF.

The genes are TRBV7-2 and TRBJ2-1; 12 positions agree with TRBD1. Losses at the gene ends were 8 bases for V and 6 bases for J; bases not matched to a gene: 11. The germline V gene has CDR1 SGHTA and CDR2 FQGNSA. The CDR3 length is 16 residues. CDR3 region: CASLVSPGQGANEQFF. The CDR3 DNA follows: TGTGCCAGCCTCGTGTCCCCGGGACAGGGGGCCAATGAGCAGTTCTTC. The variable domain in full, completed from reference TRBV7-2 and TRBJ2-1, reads GAGVSQSPSNKVTEKGKDVELRCDPISGHTALYWYRQSLGQGLEFLIYFQGNSAPDKSGLPSDRFSAERTGGSVSTLTIQRTQQEDSAVYLCASLVSPGQGANEQFFGPGTRLTVL.

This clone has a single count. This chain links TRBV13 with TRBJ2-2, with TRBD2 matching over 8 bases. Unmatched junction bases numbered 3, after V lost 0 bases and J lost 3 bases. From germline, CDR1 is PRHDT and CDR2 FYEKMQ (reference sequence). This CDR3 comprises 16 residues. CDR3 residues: CASSLGVAGYTGELFF. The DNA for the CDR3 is TGTGCCAGCAGCTTAGGAGTAGCGGGGTACACCGGGGAGCTGTTTTTT.